Below are 9 T cell receptor beta chains sequenced from a single sample in a study of blood T cell repertoires in COVID-19. Produced via immunoSEQ multiplex PCR; TCRdb's table is partial and in-frame only. The sample holds 35,000 to 55,000 clones, about 88% seen once. The sequenced sample consisted of peripheral blood. All receptors derive from an older man with active COVID-19.

This CDR3 reads CASSVSGGDTGELFF. CDR3 coding DNA: TGTGCCAGCAGCGTATCCGGGGGTGACACCGGGGAGCTGTTTTTT. The J gene is TRBJ2-2, the V gene TRBV9; possible D gene TRBD2, 6 bases. V dropped 1 base and J dropped 3 bases, with 10 bases sitting between them. The CDR3 has 15 residues. CDR1 is SGDLS and CDR2 is YYNGEE in the germline V gene.

This clone was seen just once. This chain joins TRBV29-1 and TRBJ2-2, with a tentative D call TRBD2 (5 bases). The CDR3 covers 15 residues. CDR1 is SQVTM and CDR2 is ANQGSEA in the germline V gene. Trimming shortened V by 2 bases and J by 0 bases, and 10 bases separated the two germline ends. This chain's CDR3 is CSVERGPANTGELFF. Written as DNA, the CDR3 is TGCAGCGTTGAAAGAGGGCCAGCGAACACCGGGGAGCTGTTTTTT.

The genes are TRBV2 and TRBJ2-6; D possibly corresponds to TRBD1 (6 bases). Germline CDR1 reads SNHLY; CDR2 reads FYNNEI. CDR3 length: 18 amino acids. V shed 6 bases and J shed 0 bases, with 18 bases lying between them. Here the CDR3 DNA reads TGTGCCAGCAGAATTCCGGGACAAGTCCTCTCTGGGGCCAACGTCCTGACTTTC. Amino acids: CASRIPGQVLSGANVLTF.

The V call is TRBV7-2, the J call TRBJ2-5; tentatively, D is TRBD2 (6 bases). The germline V gene has CDR1 SGHTA and CDR2 FQGNSA. The CDR3 has 14 residues. Trimming pared 4 bases from V and 5 bases from J, leaving 14 bases between. This chain's CDR3 is CASSSPGEGETQYF. Here the CDR3 DNA reads TGTGCCAGCAGCTCCCCGGGAGAGGGGGAGACCCAGTACTTC.

The chain carries TRBV6-2 or TRBV6-3 and TRBJ1-6, with 9 bases that match TRBD1. The CDR3 runs 15 residues. The germline gives CDR1 MNHEY, CDR2 SVGEGT. V was clipped by 6 bases and J by 8 bases; unmatched bases: 8. In nucleotides, the CDR3 is TGTGCCAGCAGCCGGGGTGGACAGGGGCATTCACCCCTCCACTTT. Amino acid sequence: CASSRGGQGHSPLHF.

The rearrangement joins TRBV7-9 to TRBJ1-2; D perhaps matches TRBD1 (6 bases). The CDR3 is 15 amino acids. The germline gives CDR1 SEHNR, CDR2 FQNEAQ (reference sequence). V was clipped by 5 bases and J by 3 bases, with 16 bases between them. The CDR3 nucleotides are TGTGCCAGCAGCCCAACGGGGGGGACATACTATGGCTACACCTTC. This gives the protein CASSPTGGTYYGYTF.

This rearrangement joins TRBV28 to TRBJ2-3; TRBD2 is a possible D gene (7 bases). Germline CDR1 reads MDHEN; CDR2 reads SYDVKM. The V and J ends lost 7 bases and 7 bases respectively, with 24 bases between them. This CDR3 region has 16 residues. This CDR3 is CASTPGGPVTFNTQYF. Here the CDR3 DNA reads TGTGCCAGCACTCCCGGGGGGCCGGTGACCTTCAATACGCAGTATTTT.

This chain links TRBV6-5 with TRBJ1-2, with D perhaps matching TRBD1 (5 bases). Trimming left V 6 bases short and J 8 bases short, with 13 bases between. CDR3 length equals 12 residues. Germline CDR1 reads MNHEY; CDR2 reads SVGAGI. CDR3 bases: TGTGCCAGCAGAAGAGGACAAGGCGGCTACACCTTC. This codes for CASRRGQGGYTF.

This chain uses TRBV9 with TRBJ1-1; the D is unclear. Deletions cut 0 bases from V and 4 bases from J, with 13 bases between. The CDR3 consists of 15 residues. CDR1 is SGDLS, CDR2 YYNGEE, per germline. CDR3 loop: CASSVAGEGGTEAFF. The CDR3 bases are TGTGCCAGCAGCGTAGCTGGGGAGGGAGGCACTGAAGCTTTCTTT.